The 11 T cell receptor beta chains listed next were all sequenced from one sample in a study of blood T cell repertoires in COVID-19. The data were produced by immunoSEQ multiplex PCR, yet TCRdb's version contains in-frame clones alone and is incomplete. Here the sample spans about 78,000 clones, approximately 89% being singletons. Sequenced: peripheral blood. These TCRs come from a woman between 55 and 75 years old with acute or convalescent COVID-19.

The chain links TRBV18 to TRBJ1-2; 8 bases align to TRBD1. Germline V CDR1 and CDR2: KGHSH, LQKENI. J was trimmed by 3 bases and V by 3 bases; bases with no gene match: 6. The CDR3 is 15 amino acids. The CDR3 sequence is CASSPTGALDYGYTF. The CDR3 DNA sequence: TGTGCCAGCTCACCGACAGGGGCATTAGACTATGGCTACACCTTC.

The rearrangement joins TRBV7-9 to TRBJ2-7, with 11 bases that match TRBD1. The CDR3 contains 15 residues. CDR1 and CDR2 (germline): SEHNR, FQNEAQ (reference sequence). With V trimmed by 2 bases and J by 5 bases, 5 bases remained unmatched. The CDR3 loop is CASSLLGQGVNEQYF. As DNA, the CDR3 is TGTGCCAGCAGCTTATTGGGACAGGGGGTGAACGAGCAGTACTTC.

The rearrangement uses TRBV29-1 and TRBJ1-1; TRBD1 might be the D (6 bases). Between the trimmed V and J ends, which lost 5 bases and 0 bases, there was a span of 10 bases. This CDR3 has 13 residues. Germline V gene sequence: CDR1 SQVTM, CDR2 ANQGSEA. CDR3 loop: CSVYRELNTEAFF. Here the CDR3 DNA reads TGCAGCGTTTACAGGGAATTGAACACTGAAGCTTTCTTT.

The chain combines TRBV19 with TRBJ1-1; D gene unclear. Trimming took 7 bases from V and 0 from J, leaving 12 bases between them. The germline CDR1 and CDR2 sequences are LNHDA and SQIVND (reference sequence). CDR3 length equals 14 residues. The CDR3 reads CASTSRSMNTEAFF. Written as DNA, the CDR3 is TGTGCCAGTACCTCCCGGAGTATGAACACTGAAGCTTTCTTT.

This chain links TRBV6-2 or TRBV6-3 with TRBJ2-7, with D possibly matching TRBD1 (6 bases). CDR3 length equals 16 residues. Trimming took 0 bases from V and 1 from J, leaving 13 bases between them. The germline CDR1 and CDR2 sequences are MNHEY and SVGEGT. The CDR3 DNA sequence: TGTGCCAGCAGTTACTCGCACAGGGTTCCATCCTACGAGCAGTACTTC. Translated, it gives CASSYSHRVPSYEQYF.

This chain connects TRBV5-1 to TRBJ1-2; 11 positions agree with TRBD1. The CDR3 is 14 residues long. Germline CDR1 reads SGHRS; CDR2 reads YFSETQ. Trimming took 2 bases from V and 6 from J; bases not matched to a gene: 3. CDR3 nucleotide sequence: TGCGCCAGCAGCTTATGGGGACAGGGGGATGGCTACACCTTC. This encodes CASSLWGQGDGYTF.

This clone has only a few counts. V usage is TRBV7-3 and J usage is TRBJ1-1; D perhaps matches TRBD1 (5 bases). Germline values: CDR1 SGHTA, CDR2 FQGTGA. Between the trimmed V and J ends, which lost 1 base and 5 bases, there was a span of 11 bases. The length of the CDR3 is 14 residues. The CDR3 reads CASSLNGEGTEAFF. CDR3 sequence (DNA): TGTGCCAGCAGCTTAAACGGGGAGGGGACTGAAGCTTTCTTT.

This clone was detected only once. The gene calls are TRBV7-2 and TRBJ2-7; 8 bases match TRBD1. With 2 bases clipped from V and 4 bases from J, the junction kept 7 bases outside the gene matches. CDR3 length: 15 amino acids. CDR1 and CDR2 (germline): SGHTA, FQGNSA. CDR3 sequence: CASSLSSGQEYEQYF. CDR3 bases: TGTGCCAGCAGCTTATCATCGGGACAGGAATACGAGCAGTACTTC.

The chain couples TRBV12-3 or TRBV12-4 to TRBJ2-7; maybe TRBD2 (6 bases). The CDR3 has 11 amino acids. Trimming removed 8 bases at V and 12 bases at J, with 17 bases between. This chain's CDR3 is CASVLAGLRYF. DNA for the CDR3: TGTGCCAGCGTCTTGGCGGGGCTCCGGTACTTC.

The rearrangement links TRBV6-6 to TRBJ2-7; 7 bases are shared with TRBD1. Germline V gene sequence: CDR1 MNHNY, CDR2 SVGAGI (reference sequence). The V segment lost 5 bases and the J segment 2 bases; nucleotides outside the gene matches: 6. The CDR3 contains 14 residues. The CDR3, as DNA: TGTGCCAGCAGTGCCGGGACAGATGCCTACGAGCAGTACTTC. Translation gives CASSAGTDAYEQYF.

The V gene is TRBV5-1, the J gene TRBJ2-4, with TRBD1 identical over 7 bases. The trim removed 5 bases at V and 8 bases at J, leaving 13 bases unmatched. The CDR3 has 15 amino acids. Germline assignment: CDR1 SGHRS and CDR2 YFSETQ. The CDR3: CASRQGGQLGDIQYF. CDR3 nucleotide sequence: TGCGCCAGCAGACAAGGGGGCCAGCTCGGGGACATTCAGTACTTC.